The 27 T cell receptor beta chains below come from one sample, sequenced in a study of radiation and T cells in renal cell carcinoma. Indicated treatment: 15 Gy SBRT to primary tumor, nephrectomy 4 weeks later. Using immunoSEQ multiplex PCR, the repertoire was profiled, and TCRdb retains in-frame clones only, with some absent. The table records 15,000 to 20,000 clones, 50% to 75% of them present only once. This specimen was tumor tissue, taken from a patient whose treatment included radiotherapy and nephrectomy. The receptors here all came from a woman between 65 and 79 years old with renal cell carcinoma.

This clone was picked up a small number of times. The V and J genes are TRBV18 and TRBJ2-7, with D perhaps being TRBD1 or TRBD2 (5 bases each). The CDR3 runs 15 residues. Looked up from germline, CDR1 is KGHSH and CDR2 is LQKENI. Between the trimmed V and J ends, which lost 3 bases and 6 bases, there was a span of 18 bases. CDR3 DNA: TGTGCCAGCTCACCGCCCGGCGGCAGGGAGTTCGAGCAGTACTTC. This codes for CASSPPGGREFEQYF.

The genes are TRBV4-3 and TRBJ2-6; the match to TRBD1 covers 7 bases. There are 18 residues in the CDR3. The germline V gene encodes CDR1 LGHNA and CDR2 YSLEER. Germline trimming cut 0 bases from V and 4 bases from J; bases unmatched to any gene: 9. CDR3 protein: CASSQDSQGVWGANVLTF. CDR3 DNA sequence: TGCGCCAGCAGCCAAGATTCCCAGGGGGTGTGGGGGGCCAACGTCCTGACTTTC.

The chain couples TRBV5-8 to TRBJ2-7; D gene ambiguous. The CDR3 contains 13 residues. The germline CDR1 and CDR2 sequences are SGHTS and YDEGEE. V lost 5 bases and J lost 4, with 13 bases in between. The CDR3 sequence: CASRRLGEYEQYF. The DNA of the CDR3 is TGTGCCAGCAGGCGGCTCGGAGAATACGAGCAGTACTTC.

This clone appeared a few times. Here the CDR3 reads CASSRTGGSKNIQYF. As DNA, the CDR3 is TGTGCCAGCAGCCGCACCGGGGGGTCAAAAAACATTCAGTACTTC. V gene TRBV14 combines with J gene TRBJ2-4, with 7 bases lining up with TRBD2. The length of the CDR3 is 15 residues. The germline V gene has CDR1 SGHDN and CDR2 FVKESK. V was pared by 4 bases and J by 4 bases, with 7 bases of the junction left unmatched.

The rearrangement uses TRBV5-4 and TRBJ2-2; weak D call: TRBD1 (6 bases). Per the germline V gene, CDR1 is SGHNT and CDR2 is YYREEE (reference sequence). The length of the CDR3 is 16 residues. Trimming pared 3 bases from V and 4 bases from J, leaving 16 bases between. CDR3 sequence reads: CASSSAGSRGTGELFF. The CDR3 coding sequence is TGTGCCAGCAGCTCGGCAGGCTCCAGGGGCACCGGGGAGCTGTTTTTT.

V and J are TRBV7-6 and TRBJ1-3; D call uncertain. V lost 0 bases to trimming and J lost 4 bases, with 19 bases between them. There are 18 residues in the CDR3. Per germline, CDR1 SGHVS and CDR2 FNYEAQ. In nucleotides, the CDR3 is TGTGCCAGCAGCTTAGCCACCGGGTTTTGGGGTGGAGGAAACACCATATATTTT. This codes for CASSLATGFWGGGNTIYF.

This rearrangement joins TRBV9 to TRBJ2-3; 7 nucleotides agree with TRBD2. V was pared by 1 base and J by 1 base, with 6 bases of the junction left unmatched. Germline V gene data show CDR1 as SGDLS and CDR2 as YYNGEE. This CDR3 comprises 16 residues. The CDR3: CASSVRAGVGTDTQYF. The CDR3 DNA sequence: TGTGCCAGCAGCGTAAGGGCGGGAGTAGGCACAGATACGCAGTATTTT.

The chain employs TRBV5-1 and TRBJ1-2; 7 bases are a match to TRBD1. This CDR3 is built from 16 residues. Trimming took 4 bases from V and 5 from J; bases not matched to a gene: 14. The germline V gene has CDR1 SGHRS and CDR2 YFSETQ. The CDR3 DNA reads TGCGCCAGCAGCCCTTCGACAGGGAAGGTGGAATATGGCTACACCTTC. This encodes CASSPSTGKVEYGYTF.

This chain connects TRBV7-6 to TRBJ2-7; D perhaps matches TRBD2 (6 bases). The V and J ends lost 1 base and 3 bases respectively, with 10 bases between them. The CDR3 loop spans 14 amino acids. Germline V gene lookup returns CDR1 SGHVS and CDR2 FNYEAQ. In nucleotides, the CDR3 is TGTGCCAGCAGCTTAGGGGGGGTAGTCTACGAGCAGTACTTC. Its translation is CASSLGGVVYEQYF.

CDR3 sequence reads: CASSPSGEETQYF. As DNA, the CDR3 is TGTGCCAGCTCACCATCCGGGGAAGAGACCCAGTACTTC. The V and J genes are TRBV18 and TRBJ2-5, with D possibly TRBD2 on 5 matching bases. Germline V gene data show CDR1 as KGHSH and CDR2 as LQKENI. The CDR3 loop spans 13 amino acids. V lost 2 bases and J 3 bases, leaving 7 bases between the germline ends. The full variable domain, its missing parts supplied by reference TRBV18 and TRBJ2-5, is NAGVMQNPRHLVRRRGQEARLRCSPMKGHSHVYWYRQLPEEGLKFMVYLQKENIIDESGMPKERFSAEFPKEGPSILRIQQVVRGDSAAYFCASSPSGEETQYFGPGTRLLVL.

The J gene is TRBJ1-1, the V gene TRBV5-1; 11 bases agree with TRBD1. The germline V gene encodes CDR1 SGHRS and CDR2 YFSETQ. CDR3 length equals 15 residues. The junction had 7 bases not matched to a gene; V was cut back by 4 bases and J by 5 bases. CDR3 loop: CASSQVGTGGTEAFF. CDR3 DNA sequence: TGCGCCAGCAGCCAGGTAGGGACAGGGGGGACTGAAGCTTTCTTT.

The V and J genes are TRBV30 and TRBJ2-1; 8 bases line up with TRBD2. Germline lookup yields CDR1 GTSNPN and CDR2 SVGIG (reference sequence). CDR3 length: 17 amino acids. The junction had 11 bases not matched to a gene; V was cut back by 1 base and J by 3 bases. CDR3 protein: CAWSGGSGKTVYNEQFF. As DNA, the CDR3 is TGTGCCTGGAGTGGCGGTAGCGGGAAAACAGTCTACAATGAGCAGTTCTTC.

The rearrangement links TRBV7-2 to TRBJ2-2; possibly TRBD1 for D (5 bases). CDR3 length: 14 residues. V gave up 6 bases and J gave up 6 bases, with 14 bases separating them. The germline V gene has CDR1 SGHTA and CDR2 FQGNSA. This CDR3 reads CASRSQGYAGELFF. In DNA, the CDR3 is TGTGCCAGCAGGTCTCAGGGTTACGCCGGGGAGCTGTTTTTT.

J is TRBJ2-2 and V is TRBV9, with a tentative D call TRBD1 (7 bases). Trimming took off 3 bases at V and 5 bases at J, with 14 bases between the two ends. CDR3 length: 15 amino acids. The V gene's germline CDR1 is SGDLS and CDR2 YYNGEE. CDR3 sequence (DNA): TGTGCCAGCAGCGAGGGGGGACAGCTTACCGGGGAGCTGTTTTTT. It translates to CASSEGGQLTGELFF.

This rearrangement joins TRBV4-1 to TRBJ2-1, with 7 bases that match TRBD2. V was pared by 0 bases and J by 0 bases, with 5 bases of the junction left unmatched. CDR1 is MGHRA, CDR2 YSYEKL, per germline. This CDR3 region has 17 residues. The CDR3 bases are TGCGCCAGCAGCCAAGATGGGGGGGGGAGCTCCTACAATGAGCAGTTCTTC. It yields the protein CASSQDGGGSSYNEQFF.

The count of this clone is one. This chain connects TRBV4-1 to TRBJ2-2; D is possibly TRBD2 (5 bases). The germline V and J ends were trimmed by 0 bases and 7 bases, with 12 bases remaining between them. Germline V gene sequence: CDR1 MGHRA, CDR2 YSYEKL. The CDR3 spans 15 residues. For the CDR3, the DNA is TGCGCCAGCAGCCAAGAACCAGCGGATAGCGGGGAGCTGTTTTTT. Protein product: CASSQEPADSGELFF.

The CDR3 loop reads CASSLDSGSYEQYF. CDR3 nucleotides: TGTGCCAGCAGCTTGGATAGCGGATCCTACGAGCAGTACTTC. This chain links TRBV5-4 with TRBJ2-7, with D possibly matching TRBD2 (6 bases). V shed 0 bases and J shed 1 base, with 8 bases lying between them. Germline-derived CDR1 and CDR2 are SGHNT and YYREEE (reference sequence). This CDR3 contains 14 residues.

This clone was detected once. The chain is built from TRBV7-3 and TRBJ2-5; either TRBD1 or TRBD2 may fit D (6 bases each). This CDR3 region has 15 residues. In germline, CDR1 is SGHTA, CDR2 FQGTGA. The V and J ends lost 5 bases and 5 bases respectively, with 18 bases between them. CDR3 region: CASSPAGGSGETQYF. The CDR3 nucleotides read TGTGCCAGCAGCCCAGCCGGGGGCAGTGGGGAGACCCAGTACTTC.

This clone has only a few counts. The gene calls are TRBV7-2 and TRBJ2-3; 9 nucleotides line up with TRBD2. The germline CDR1 and CDR2 sequences are SGHTA and FQGNSA. Germline trimming cut 5 bases from V and 1 base from J; bases unmatched to any gene: 10. This CDR3 region has 17 residues. The CDR3 DNA is TGTGCCAGCAGCCCCTCGGTAGCGGGAGTGGGCACAGATACGCAGTATTTT. Amino acid sequence: CASSPSVAGVGTDTQYF.

V is TRBV7-8 and J is TRBJ2-5; TRBD2 matches 8 bases. CDR1 is SGHVS, CDR2 FQNEAQ, per germline. This CDR3 spans 14 amino acids. After removal of 3 bases from V and 2 bases from J, the junction contained 2 bases not matched to a gene. The CDR3 DNA is TGTGCCAGCAGCTTTTCGGGGGGGCAAGAGACCCAGTACTTC. It yields the protein CASSFSGGQETQYF.

This chain uses TRBV29-1 with TRBJ1-2, with TRBD1 identical over 9 bases. The ends lost 4 bases at V and 7 bases at J; junction bases unmatched: 7. Germline values: CDR1 SQVTM, CDR2 ANQGSEA. CDR3 length equals 13 residues. The CDR3 loop reads CSVGEQGASGYTF. The CDR3 DNA sequence: TGCAGCGTTGGGGAACAGGGGGCAAGTGGCTACACCTTC.

This clone was counted only a few times. The chain employs TRBV14 and TRBJ1-1; the D is unclear. Trimming took off 4 bases at V and 4 bases at J, with 19 bases between the two ends. CDR3 size: 16 residues. Germline assignment: CDR1 SGHDN and CDR2 FVKESK. CDR3 residues: CASSPLVGWAGTEAFF. The CDR3 nucleotides read TGTGCCAGCAGCCCCCTTGTCGGATGGGCGGGCACTGAAGCTTTCTTT.

The CDR3, as DNA: TGTGCCTGGAGTGTCTGGGCCTCCGGCTACGAGCAGTACTTC. Translation: CAWSVWASGYEQYF. This chain links TRBV30 with TRBJ2-7; D is uncertain. V shed 0 bases and J shed 3 bases, with 12 bases lying between them. In germline, CDR1 is GTSNPN, CDR2 SVGIG (reference sequence). The length of the CDR3 is 14 residues.

The chain recombines TRBV6-5 with TRBJ2-3, with 8 bases that match TRBD2. V was pared by 0 bases and J by 4 bases, with 3 bases of the junction left unmatched. Germline V gene lookup returns CDR1 MNHEY and CDR2 SVGAGI. The CDR3 has 15 residues. DNA of the CDR3: TGTGCCAGCAGTTACTCGGTGCGGGGGGCAGATACGCAGTATTTT. Translation: CASSYSVRGADTQYF.

The chain employs TRBV2 and TRBJ1-1; D might be TRBD1 (6 bases). V was pared by 6 bases and J by 0 bases, with 14 bases between. Per germline, CDR1 SNHLY and CDR2 FYNNEI. The CDR3 contains 15 residues. CDR3 sequence: CASSPGHPMNTEAFF. CDR3 nucleotide sequence: TGTGCCAGCAGCCCGGGACATCCTATGAACACTGAAGCTTTCTTT.

This clone was counted only a few times. The rearrangement uses TRBV7-2 and TRBJ1-1; no firm D call. Germline CDR1 is SGHTA and CDR2 is FQGNSA. This CDR3 is 12 amino acids long. Trimming cost V 4 bases and J 3 bases, with 6 bases left between them. The CDR3 DNA reads as TGTGCCAGCAGCTCCCAGGACACTGAAGCTTTCTTT. Residues: CASSSQDTEAFF.

This sequence joins TRBV4-1 and TRBJ2-1; 7 bases line up with TRBD2. From germline, CDR1 is MGHRA and CDR2 YSYEKL. J lost 9 bases, V lost 4 bases, and 12 bases had no gene match. This CDR3 is built from 15 residues. The CDR3 region has the DNA TGCGCCAGCAGCCGGACTAGTGGGCTAATCGGTGAGCAGTTCTTC. It translates to CASSRTSGLIGEQFF.